The next 17 T cell receptor beta chains were all read from a single sample in a study of tumor and adjacent non-tumor tissue in lung cancer. No cell sorting was done before RNA was extracted from the tissue. A modified ARM-PCR protocol with three rounds of nested PCR amplified TCRbeta. Each CDR3 protein is one row after TCRdb ran MiXCR on the multiplex PCR reads. The profile covers more than 85,000 distinct CDR3 sequences, with more than 70% appearing a single time and 37% taken by the ten largest. Sequencing input: lung tumor tissue. The receptors were sampled from a woman aged 55-75 years with non-small cell lung cancer.

The chain uses TRBV28 and TRBJ1-2; no clear D. There are 14 residues in the CDR3. V was clipped by 3 bases and J by 4 bases, with 12 bases between them. Germline V gives CDR1 MDHEN, CDR2 SYDVKM. The CDR3 here is CASSLSKASYGYTF. CDR3 sequence (DNA): TGTGCCAGCAGTTTGAGCAAGGCCAGCTATGGCTACACCTTC.

As concerns this clonotype: Given a much more abundant clone one base away, this may be a read error. The chain carries TRBV29-1 and TRBJ1-5; D is uncertain. Germline CDR1 reads SQVTM; CDR2 reads ANQGSEA. The CDR3 is 13 amino acids. V was clipped by 4 bases and J by 4 bases, with 11 bases between them. CDR3 DNA sequence: TGCAGCGTTGGGTTAGTCAGGAATCAGCCCCAGCATTTT. This translates into CSVGLVRNQPQHF.

As regards this clonotype: A much larger clone sits a single nucleotide away, making a read error possible. The rearrangement joins TRBV29-1 to TRBJ2-3, with a tentative D call TRBD2 (6 bases). Per the germline V gene, CDR1 is SQVTM and CDR2 is ANQGSEA. The CDR3 is 12 residues long. CDR3 sequence (DNA): TGCAGCGTTGAGCGGGGAGCAGATACGCGGTATTTT. It encodes CSVERGADTRYF.

As regards this clonotype: A read error may produce the germline difference seen at one junction end. This sequence joins TRBV4-2 and TRBJ2-3; D may be TRBD1 or TRBD2 (6 bases each). This CDR3 is built from 14 residues. Germline V CDR1 and CDR2: LGHNA, YNFKEQ. CDR3 sequence reads: CASSQVGGIDTQYF. CDR3 nucleotide sequence: TGTGCCAGCAGCCAAGTCGGGGGCATAGATACACAGTATTTT.

This clonotype appeared a single time. One end of the junction varies from germline; a read error may be responsible. V gene TRBV11-2 combines with J gene TRBJ1-5, with D unresolved. The J call may not be correct, given that the DNA end is closer to TRBJ2-3. This CDR3 comprises 14 residues. The germline gives CDR1 SGHAT, CDR2 FQNNGV. The CDR3 spells CAGSLVSSWQPQYF. CDR3 DNA sequence: TGTGCCGGCAGCTTAGTGAGCTCATGGCAGCCCCAGTATTTT.

A remark on this clonotype: A much more abundant neighbour one base away suggests this may be a read error. This chain connects TRBV20-1 to TRBJ2-7, with 8 positions matching TRBD2. CDR3 length: 15 amino acids. Germline V gene sequence: CDR1 DFQATT, CDR2 SNEGSKA (reference sequence). The CDR3 loop is CSPRDALAGTYEQYF. The CDR3 DNA reads as TGCAGTCCTAGAGATGCATTAGCGGGGACCTACGAGCAGTACTTC.

The CDR3 DNA follows: TGTGCCAGCAGCTTAGATACGGGAAACTACGAGAATTACTTC. This sequence encodes CASSLDTGNYENYF. V and J are TRBV11-3 and TRBJ2-7, with TRBD2 as a possible D gene (5 bases). This CDR3 is built from 14 residues. V lost 0 bases and J 13 bases, leaving 19 bases between the germline ends. Germline CDR1 is SGHNT and CDR2 is YENEEA.

A word on this clonotype: Possible read error: a much larger clone is one base away. This sequence joins TRBV20-1 and TRBJ1-5, with unresolved D. V shed 0 bases and J shed 5 bases, with 17 bases lying between them. CDR3 length equals 16 residues. Per germline, CDR1 DFQATT and CDR2 SNEGSKA (reference sequence). As DNA, the CDR3 is TGCAGTGCTAGAGAGGAGGGATTAGGAAGCGATCAGCCCCAGCATTTT. It codes for CSAREEGLGSDQPQHF.

Details on this clonotype: The conserved final phenylalanine or tryptophan is absent from the CDR3, which likely points to a read error. The chain is built from TRBV11-3 and TRBJ2-1; 12 bases agree with TRBD2. The CDR3 spans 17 residues. CDR1 is SGHNT, CDR2 YENEEA, per germline. CDR3: CANSLELTSGSDNEQFL. In nucleotides, the CDR3 is TGTGCCAACAGCTTAGAGTTGACTAGCGGGAGCGACAATGAACAGTTCTTA.

As concerns this clonotype: At one end the junction does not follow the germline gene, possibly because of a read error. The chain is built from TRBV6-2 or TRBV6-3 and TRBJ2-2, with 8 positions matching TRBD2. Germline assignment: CDR1 MNHEY and CDR2 SVGEGT. The length of the CDR3 is 15 residues. In nucleotides, the CDR3 is TGTGCCACCAAACCCGGGGGGGCGGTAATCGGGGAGCTGTTCTTT. It translates to CATKPGGAVIGELFF.

This clonotype was found once. Relative to the germline gene, one junction end is altered; a read error may explain this. The chain links TRBV10-1 to TRBJ2-7; D ambiguous. The DNA matches TRBJ2-1 better at its end, which makes the J call doubtful. Germline CDR1 reads WNHNN; CDR2 reads SYGVQD (reference sequence). The CDR3 consists of 13 residues. The CDR3 protein is CAISKQRRSEQFF. The CDR3 coding sequence is TGCGCCATCAGTAAGCAGAGACGAAGTGAGCAGTTCTTC.

As regards this clonotype: The germline gene is not matched at one end of the junction; a read error may be the cause. The CDR3 reads CTARRGGYQETQFF. DNA of the CDR3: TGCACTGCTAGACGAGGGGGGTACCAAGAGACCCAGTTCTTC. The chain has TRBV20-1 and TRBJ2-5; D is perhaps TRBD1 or TRBD2 (6 bases each). With the DNA end fitting TRBJ2-1 better, the J assignment may be wrong. Germline V lookup: CDR1 DFQATT, CDR2 SNEGSKA (reference sequence). The CDR3 is 14 amino acids.

This chain links TRBV20-1 with TRBJ2-1, with 13 bases that match TRBD2. J lost 12 bases, V lost 6 bases, and 20 bases had no gene match. Germline CDR1 DFQATT, CDR2 SNEGSKA (reference sequence). The CDR3 runs to 17 residues. As DNA, the CDR3 is TGCAGTGCCCCTGATACCGCGAGGACTAGCGGGAGTGGCGGGCAGTTCTTC. Amino acids: CSAPDTARTSGSGGQFF.

The sample holds one count of this clonotype. Given the absence of the conserved phenylalanine or tryptophan at the CDR3 end, a read error is likely. The chain couples TRBV11-2 to TRBJ2-2; D gene unclear. CDR3 length: 13 amino acids. In germline, CDR1 is SGHAT, CDR2 FQNNGV. The CDR3 DNA follows: TGTGTCAGCAGCTTAACTCAAACCGGGGAGCTGTTTTTA. Translation: CVSSLTQTGELFL.

As concerns this clonotype: One end of the junction fails to match germline, which may point to a read error. The chain links TRBV5-8 to TRBJ2-2; D possibly corresponds to TRBD1 (6 bases). Germline CDR1 reads SGHTS; CDR2 reads YDEGEE. The CDR3 sequence is 14 residues long. The CDR3 DNA reads TGTGCCAGGAGCTTGACAGGGAACACCGGGGAGCTGTTTTTT. Its translation: CARSLTGNTGELFF.

On this clonotype itself: The junction departs from the called germline gene at one end, perhaps through a read error. The gene calls are TRBV2 and TRBJ2-2, with D tentatively TRBD1 or TRBD2 (5 bases each). This CDR3 has 16 residues. Germline V gene lookup returns CDR1 SNHLY and CDR2 FYNNEI. DNA for the CDR3: TGTGCCAGCAGTCAGACAGCCCTAGGACCGACCGGGGAGCCGTTTTTT. Protein: CASSQTALGPTGEPFF.

With regard to this clonotype: A read error is likely, as this CDR3 ends without the conserved phenylalanine or tryptophan. The chain couples TRBV10-3 to TRBJ1-1, with TRBD1 matching 9 bases. CDR1 and CDR2 from the germline V gene are ENHRY and SYGVKD. This CDR3 has 15 residues. V was pared by 4 bases and J by 1 base, with 4 bases of the junction left unmatched. The DNA for the CDR3 is TGTGCCATCAGTGTCGAGGACAGGGGGAACACTGAAGCTTTCCTT. It specifies CAISVEDRGNTEAFL.